This T cell receptor beta chain was found in a study of T cell repertoires in cytomegalovirus infection. For the study at large: Both CMV infection and a matching HLA type were indicated by public TCR beta signatures.

This CDR3 has 14 residues. In regard to this clonotype: Its target is not known. A read error may account for a junction end that differs from germline.

Each CDR3 protein gets one entry after TCRdb re-called the reads with MiXCR. The sample holds around 180,000 distinct CDR3 sequences, about 21% seen once. Findings and caveats of the study: What dominated the ex vivo response were HLA-C-restricted CMV-specific TCR beta clonotypes.

This receptor was identified in a human donor in good health (CMV status not recorded). Some clones in this sample may be carry-over from other donors' samples. Sequenced input: PBMCs. The chain is built from TRBV5-3 and TRBJ2-1, with TRBD2 identical over 8 bases. TRBV5-3 belongs to the ORF category, with a function that is uncertain. In DNA, the CDR3 is TGTGCCAGCAGCTTCACGGGGGGGGACAATGAGCAGTTCTTC. This sequence encodes CASSFTGGDNEQFF.